This entry is about one T cell receptor beta chain. Its target is unknown. Use of 60 Vbeta and 13 Jbeta primers characterized the PCR. The repertoire was sequenced with immunoSEQ multiplex PCR; TCRdb's copy has only in-frame clones and lacks some. Of 170,000 or so clones in the sample, approximately 80% are singletons; the top ten hold 6.3%. CDR3 length equals 15 residues. The ends were cut back, 6 bases at V and 3 bases at J, with 17 bases in the middle. Germline V gene sequence: CDR1 MNHEY, CDR2 SVGAGI. The sample belongs to a study of cytomegalovirus exposure and HLA in healthy donors. The study, taken as a whole, reports: Later analysis reportedly placed an Asian-associated ancestry cluster below the approximately 700-donor mean in N-insertions. Reported findings show TCR beta sequences accurately forecast HLA-A and HLA-B alleles in most subjects.

The specimen was PBMCs. This TCR came from a male donor in good health and CMV-seropositive. The chain couples TRBV6-5 to TRBJ1-2; a weak D match, TRBD1 (6 bases). CDR3 residues: CASRPISGVDYGYTF. The CDR3 DNA follows: TGTGCCAGCAGACCGATTTCAGGGGTCGACTATGGCTACACCTTC.